The 20 T cell receptor beta chains below come from one sample, sequenced in a study of cytomegalovirus exposure and HLA in healthy donors. The PCR had 60 Vbeta and 13 Jbeta primers. Clones were sequenced by immunoSEQ multiplex PCR, and TCRdb holds only the in-frame ones, with some missing. The table records 150,000 to 200,000 clones, around 84% of them present only once. The sequenced material came from PBMCs. These receptors all stem from a woman aged 18-35 years in good health and CMV-seronegative.

V is TRBV11-2 and J is TRBJ1-2, with a possible D match to TRBD1 (6 bases). There are 14 residues in the CDR3. Germline assignment: CDR1 SGHAT and CDR2 FQNNGV. V lost 7 bases to trimming and J lost 4 bases, with 16 bases between them. The CDR3 loop reads CASTPSTGTYGYTF. In DNA form, the CDR3 reads TGTGCCAGCACACCGTCGACAGGAACCTATGGCTACACCTTC.

This rearrangement joins TRBV11-3 to TRBJ2-1; TRBD2 aligns across 13 bases. The V segment lost 0 bases and the J segment 0 bases; nucleotides outside the gene matches: 5. Germline lookup yields CDR1 SGHNT and CDR2 YENEEA. This CDR3 spans 19 amino acids. CDR3 protein: CASSLERGLAGSSYNEQFF. CDR3 coding DNA: TGTGCCAGCAGCTTAGAGAGGGGACTAGCGGGGAGCTCCTACAATGAGCAGTTCTTC. The complete variable domain, with remaining parts taken from reference TRBV11-3 and TRBJ2-1, reads EAGVVQSPRYKIIEKKQPVAFWCNPISGHNTLYWYLQNLGQGPELLIRYENEEAVDDSQLPKDRFSAERLKGVDSTLKIQPAELGDSAVYLCASSLERGLAGSSYNEQFFGPGTRLTVL.

This clone was counted a single time. The V gene is TRBV7-2, the J gene TRBJ2-2, with 13 bases aligning to TRBD2. The CDR3 length is 17 residues. Trimming removed 8 bases from V and 2 bases from J; junction bases left unmatched: 8. From germline, CDR1 is SGHTA and CDR2 FQGNSA. CDR3 in DNA: TGTGCCAGCGAACTAGCGGGAGGGCCGGGAAACACCGGGGAGCTGTTTTTT. This sequence encodes CASELAGGPGNTGELFF.

This clone appeared a single time. This sequence joins TRBV13 and TRBJ2-5; D uncertain. Germline V gene sequence: CDR1 PRHDT, CDR2 FYEKMQ (reference sequence). The CDR3 spans 13 residues. V lost 0 bases to trimming and J lost 1 base, with 3 bases between them. CDR3 coding DNA: TGTGCCAGCAGCTTAGGGGCCCAAGAGACCCAGTACTTC. It encodes CASSLGAQETQYF.

The genes are TRBV9 and TRBJ2-1; 7 positions match TRBD1. This CDR3 has 15 residues. Looked up from germline, CDR1 is SGDLS and CDR2 is YYNGEE. V trimming: 4 bases; J trimming: 7 bases; junction bases outside the gene matches: 11. CDR3: CASSPPRGFVNEQFF. The CDR3, as DNA: TGTGCCAGCAGCCCGCCCAGGGGGTTTGTGAATGAGCAGTTCTTC. Filled out from reference TRBV9 and TRBJ2-1, the complete variable domain reads DSGVTQTPKHLITATGQRVTLRCSPRSGDLSVYWYQQSLDQGLQFLIQYYNGEERAKGNILERFSAQQFPDLHSELNLSSLELGDSALYFCASSPPRGFVNEQFFGPGTRLTVL.

A single count supports this clone. This sequence joins TRBV7-9 and TRBJ2-7, with 7 bases aligning to TRBD2. CDR3 length: 18 residues. Germline V CDR1 and CDR2: SEHNR, FQNEAQ (reference sequence). V shed 0 bases and J 3 bases; nucleotides not matched to a gene: 14. In DNA, the CDR3 is TGTGCCAGCAGCTTAGCGACGAGCGGGGACCTACTGGACTACGAGCAGTACTTC. Translation: CASSLATSGDLLDYEQYF.

This clone was recorded a few times. The chain joins TRBV6-6 to TRBJ2-7; 9 bases map to TRBD1. The CDR3 has 16 amino acids. V shed 3 bases, J shed 6 bases, and the junction held 12 bases outside the gene matches. Germline assignment: CDR1 MNHNY and CDR2 SVGAGI (reference sequence). CDR3: CASSYGEQGAYIEQYV. The CDR3, as DNA: TGTGCCAGCAGTTATGGGGAACAGGGGGCTTATATCGAGCAGTACGTC.

The rearrangement joins TRBV11-2 to TRBJ2-3, with 9 bases matching TRBD1. J gave up 6 bases and V 6 bases, and 10 bases lay outside the gene matches. The CDR3 is 15 amino acids. Germline V gene lookup returns CDR1 SGHAT and CDR2 FQNNGV. The CDR3 protein is CASSYGTGNSDTQYF. In DNA, the CDR3 is TGTGCCAGCAGTTACGGGACAGGGAATTCGGATACGCAGTATTTT.

The gene calls are TRBV5-4 and TRBJ2-3; maybe TRBD2 (5 bases). Germline V gene data show CDR1 as SGHNT and CDR2 as YYREEE (reference sequence). There are 15 residues in the CDR3. The ends were cut back, 2 bases at V and 1 base at J, with 11 bases in the middle. CDR3 coding DNA: TGTGCCAGCAGCTTCCCTAGCCTCGGCACAGATACGCAGTATTTT. It encodes CASSFPSLGTDTQYF.

This rearrangement joins TRBV9 to TRBJ2-5; TRBD2 matches at 7 bases. Per germline, CDR1 SGDLS and CDR2 YYNGEE. J gave up 4 bases and V 1 base, and 4 bases lay outside the gene matches. The CDR3 length is 14 residues. CDR3 nucleotide sequence: TGTGCCAGCAGCGTATCCCCTAGCGGAGAGACCCAGTACTTC. Translating it yields CASSVSPSGETQYF.

The chain has TRBV10-3 and TRBJ2-1; 10 bases agree with TRBD1. J lost 4 bases, V lost 11 bases, and 5 bases had no gene match. The CDR3 loop spans 13 amino acids. Germline loops: CDR1 ENHRY, CDR2 SYGVKD. CDR3 in DNA: TGTGCCGCCGGGACAGGGGATTACAATGAGCAGTTCTTC. Protein sequence: CAAGTGDYNEQFF.

This clone was picked up one time. The genes are TRBV7-8 and TRBJ1-6, with 11 bases identical to TRBD1. Germline V lookup: CDR1 SGHVS, CDR2 FQNEAQ. The CDR3 is 19 amino acids. The V gene end was trimmed by 2 bases and the J gene end by 10 bases; junction bases not matched to a gene: 16. The CDR3 coding sequence is TGTGCCAGCAGCTTATCGAACGGACAGGGGGCCGGCGAGGGGTCACCCCTCCACTTT. It is translated as CASSLSNGQGAGEGSPLHF.

The rearrangement links TRBV30 to TRBJ1-5, with TRBD1 matching 7 bases. The CDR3 contains 14 residues. Germline CDR1 and CDR2: GTSNPN and SVGIG (reference sequence). V lost 2 bases, J lost 2 bases, and 3 bases stayed unmatched. This CDR3 reads CAWSPGTGNQPQHF. In nucleotides, the CDR3 is TGTGCCTGGAGTCCCGGGACAGGCAATCAGCCCCAGCATTTT.

This sequence joins TRBV5-6 and TRBJ1-1; the match to TRBD1 covers 7 bases. The CDR3 is made up of 16 amino acids. Germline V lookup: CDR1 SGHDT, CDR2 YYEEEE. The V segment lost 1 base and the J segment 0 bases; nucleotides outside the gene matches: 6. The CDR3 coding sequence is TGTGCCAGCAGCTTGTCCTTGGGACAGATGAACACTGAAGCTTTCTTT. This sequence encodes CASSLSLGQMNTEAFF.

This clone was seen once. The rearrangement joins TRBV28 to TRBJ2-3, with 16 bases that match TRBD2. The CDR3 extends over 17 amino acids. Germline V CDR1 and CDR2: MDHEN, SYDVKM. Germline trimming cut 5 bases from V and 1 base from J; bases unmatched to any gene: 3. CDR3 residues: CASSTGTSGRGTDTQYF. CDR3 DNA: TGTGCCAGCAGTACGGGGACTAGCGGGAGGGGCACAGATACGCAGTATTTT. Looking up the rest from reference TRBV28 and TRBJ2-3 gives the full variable domain: DVKVTQSSRYLVKRTGEKVFLECVQDMDHENMFWYRQDPGLGLRLIYFSYDVKMKEKGDIPEGYSVSREKKERFSLILESASTNQTSMYLCASSTGTSGRGTDTQYFGPGTRLTVL.

About this clone itself: The same CDR3 arises from other DNA sequences in this sample as well. V usage is TRBV18 and J usage is TRBJ2-5, with 8 nucleotides matching TRBD1. Germline V gene sequence: CDR1 KGHSH, CDR2 LQKENI. The CDR3 totals 14 residues. V shed 3 bases, J shed 4 bases, and the junction held 4 bases outside the gene matches. CDR3 loop: CASSPSRGRETQYF. CDR3 in DNA: TGTGCCAGCTCACCTTCCAGGGGGCGAGAGACCCAGTACTTC.

The chain joins TRBV2 to TRBJ1-2, with 9 bases fitting TRBD1. Germline-derived CDR1 and CDR2 are SNHLY and FYNNEI. The CDR3 length is 14 residues. V trimming: 6 bases; J trimming: 2 bases; junction bases outside the gene matches: 4. CDR3 amino acids: CASRAGTGNYGYTF. CDR3 in DNA: TGTGCCAGCAGAGCCGGGACAGGGAACTATGGCTACACCTTC.

The V and J genes are TRBV21-1 and TRBJ2-1; the table calls TRBD2, which could not be checked here. TRBV21-1 is shown as a pseudogene. The CDR3 is made up of 20 amino acids. CDR3 in DNA: TGTGCCAGCAGCCCCATCCGGGACTATTACTTAGGGGACACCTACAATGAGCAGTTCTTC. Translation gives CASSPIRDYYLGDTYNEQFF.

The chain carries TRBV12-5 and TRBJ2-3; TRBD2 agrees at 10 bases. Per germline, CDR1 LGHNT and CDR2 FRNRAP. J was trimmed by 5 bases and V by 0 bases; bases with no gene match: 5. This CDR3 comprises 16 residues. The CDR3 loop is CASGLVAGGWRDTQYF. In nucleotides, the CDR3 is TGTGCTAGTGGTTTGGTAGCGGGAGGGTGGCGAGATACGCAGTATTTT.

This rearrangement joins TRBV6-5 to TRBJ1-5; D is unclear. Germline V gene sequence: CDR1 MNHEY, CDR2 SVGAGI. V was pared by 10 bases and J by 1 base, with 14 bases between. The CDR3 is made up of 14 amino acids. CDR3 sequence (DNA): TGTGCCACCCAGCGCGATGGAAGCAATCAGCCCCAGCATTTT. As protein: CATQRDGSNQPQHF.